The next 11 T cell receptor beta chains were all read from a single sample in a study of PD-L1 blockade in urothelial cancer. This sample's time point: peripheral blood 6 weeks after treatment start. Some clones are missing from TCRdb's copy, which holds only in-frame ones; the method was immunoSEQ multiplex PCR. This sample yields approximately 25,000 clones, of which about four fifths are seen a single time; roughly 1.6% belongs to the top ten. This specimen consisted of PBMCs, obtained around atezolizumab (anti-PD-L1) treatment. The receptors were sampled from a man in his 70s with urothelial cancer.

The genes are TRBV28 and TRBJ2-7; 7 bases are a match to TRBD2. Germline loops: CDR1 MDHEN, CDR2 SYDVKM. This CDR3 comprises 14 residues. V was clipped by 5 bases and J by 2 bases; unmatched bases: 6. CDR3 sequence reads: CASSPRGGTYEQYF. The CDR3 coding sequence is TGTGCCAGCAGTCCCCGCGGGGGAACCTACGAGCAGTACTTC.

CDR3 in amino acids: CASSPLAGQSYEQYF. The CDR3, as DNA: TGTGCCAGCAGCCCTCTAGCGGGGCAGTCCTACGAGCAGTACTTC. The gene calls are TRBV28 and TRBJ2-7; 9 bases are shared with TRBD2. CDR1 MDHEN and CDR2 SYDVKM come from the germline V gene. The CDR3 spans 15 residues. The V gene end was trimmed by 6 bases and the J gene end by 1 base; junction bases not matched to a gene: 7.

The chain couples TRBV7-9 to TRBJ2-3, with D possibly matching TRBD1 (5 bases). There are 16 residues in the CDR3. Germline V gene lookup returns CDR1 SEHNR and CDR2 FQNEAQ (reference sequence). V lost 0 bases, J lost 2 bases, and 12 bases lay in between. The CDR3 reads CASSLAQGITTDTQYF. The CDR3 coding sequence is TGTGCCAGCAGCTTAGCGCAGGGAATCACCACAGATACGCAGTATTTT.

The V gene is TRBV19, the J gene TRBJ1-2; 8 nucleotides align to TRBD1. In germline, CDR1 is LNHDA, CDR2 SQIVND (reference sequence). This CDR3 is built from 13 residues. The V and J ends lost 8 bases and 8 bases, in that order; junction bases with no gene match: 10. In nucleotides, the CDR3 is TGTGCCAGTGCGATCACAGGGGGTGGGGGCTACACCTTC. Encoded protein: CASAITGGGGYTF.

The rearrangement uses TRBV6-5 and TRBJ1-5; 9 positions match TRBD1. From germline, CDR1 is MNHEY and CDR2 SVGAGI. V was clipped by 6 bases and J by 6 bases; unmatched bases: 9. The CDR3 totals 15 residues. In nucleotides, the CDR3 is TGTGCCAGCAGCCCTACAGGGGGCGAAGTTCAGCCCCAGCATTTT. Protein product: CASSPTGGEVQPQHF.

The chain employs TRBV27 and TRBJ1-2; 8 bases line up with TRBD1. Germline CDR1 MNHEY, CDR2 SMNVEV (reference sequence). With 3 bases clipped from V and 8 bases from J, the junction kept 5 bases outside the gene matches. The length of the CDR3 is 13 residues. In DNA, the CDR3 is TGTGCCAGCAGTTTCAGGACAGGGCAAGGCTACACCTTC. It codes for CASSFRTGQGYTF.

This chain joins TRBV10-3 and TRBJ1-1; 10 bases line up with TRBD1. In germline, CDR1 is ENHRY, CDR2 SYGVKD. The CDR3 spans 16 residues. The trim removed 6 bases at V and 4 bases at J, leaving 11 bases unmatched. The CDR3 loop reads CAISQSTGQGSTEAFF. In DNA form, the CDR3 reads TGTGCCATCAGCCAATCAACGGGACAGGGGTCCACTGAAGCTTTCTTT.

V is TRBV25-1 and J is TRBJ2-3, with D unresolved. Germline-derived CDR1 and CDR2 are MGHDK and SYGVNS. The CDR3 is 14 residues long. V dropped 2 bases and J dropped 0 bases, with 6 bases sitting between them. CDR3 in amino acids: CASSENLSTDTQYF. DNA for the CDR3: TGTGCCAGCAGTGAAAATCTGAGCACAGATACGCAGTATTTT.

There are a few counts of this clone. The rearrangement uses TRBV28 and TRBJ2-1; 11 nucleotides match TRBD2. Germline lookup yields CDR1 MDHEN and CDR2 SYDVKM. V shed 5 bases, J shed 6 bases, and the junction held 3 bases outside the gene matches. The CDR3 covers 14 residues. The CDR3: CASSGTSGPNEQFF. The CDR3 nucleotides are TGTGCCAGCAGTGGGACTAGCGGACCCAATGAGCAGTTCTTC.

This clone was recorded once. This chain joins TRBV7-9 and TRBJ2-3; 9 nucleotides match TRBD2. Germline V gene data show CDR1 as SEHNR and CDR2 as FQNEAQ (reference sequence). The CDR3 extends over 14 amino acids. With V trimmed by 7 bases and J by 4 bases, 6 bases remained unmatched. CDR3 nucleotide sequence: TGTGCCAGCACCCTTAGCGGGAGTGCAGATACGCAGTATTTT. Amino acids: CASTLSGSADTQYF.

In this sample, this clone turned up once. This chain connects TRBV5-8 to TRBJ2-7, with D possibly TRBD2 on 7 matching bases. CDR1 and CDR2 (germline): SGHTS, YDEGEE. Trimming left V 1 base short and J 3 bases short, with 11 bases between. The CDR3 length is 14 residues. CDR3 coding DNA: TGTGCCAGCAGCTTGAGGGGGGGAGTCTACGAGCAGTACTTC. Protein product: CASSLRGGVYEQYF.